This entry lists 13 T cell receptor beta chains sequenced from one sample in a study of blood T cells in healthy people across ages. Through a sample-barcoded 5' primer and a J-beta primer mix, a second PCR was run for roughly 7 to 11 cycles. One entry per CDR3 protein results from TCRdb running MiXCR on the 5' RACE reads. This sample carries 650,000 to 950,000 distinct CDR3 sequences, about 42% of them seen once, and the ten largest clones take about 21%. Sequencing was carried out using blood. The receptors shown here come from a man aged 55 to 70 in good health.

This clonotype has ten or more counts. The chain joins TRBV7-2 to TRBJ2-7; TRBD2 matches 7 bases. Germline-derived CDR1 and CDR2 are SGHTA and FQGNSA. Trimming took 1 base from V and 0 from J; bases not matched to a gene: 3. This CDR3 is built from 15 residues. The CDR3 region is CASSLGGGFSYEQYF. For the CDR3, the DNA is TGTGCCAGCAGCTTAGGGGGGGGTTTCTCCTACGAGCAGTACTTC.

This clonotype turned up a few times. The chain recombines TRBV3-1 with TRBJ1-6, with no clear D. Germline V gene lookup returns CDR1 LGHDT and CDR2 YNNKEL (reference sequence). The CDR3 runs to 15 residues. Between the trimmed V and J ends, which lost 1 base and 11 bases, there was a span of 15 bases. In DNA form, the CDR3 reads TGTGCCAGCAGCCAAGCTAACCCCGCTTCGGCACCCCTCCACTTT. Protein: CASSQANPASAPLHF. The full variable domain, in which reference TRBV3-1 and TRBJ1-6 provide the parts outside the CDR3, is DTAVSQTPKYLVTQMGNDKSIKCEQNLGHDTMYWYKQDSKKFLKIMFSYNNKELIINETVPNRFSPKSPDKAHLNLHINSLELGDSAVYFCASSQANPASAPLHFGNGTRLTVT.

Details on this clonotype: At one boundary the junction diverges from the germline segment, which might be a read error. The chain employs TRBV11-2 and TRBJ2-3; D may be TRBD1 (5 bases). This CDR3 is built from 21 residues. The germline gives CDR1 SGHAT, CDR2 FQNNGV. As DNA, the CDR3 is TGTGCCAGCAGCTTAGGTCGGGCCGGGTTGGGGCTAAACGTATTCACAGATACGCGGTATTTT. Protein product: CASSLGRAGLGLNVFTDTRYF.

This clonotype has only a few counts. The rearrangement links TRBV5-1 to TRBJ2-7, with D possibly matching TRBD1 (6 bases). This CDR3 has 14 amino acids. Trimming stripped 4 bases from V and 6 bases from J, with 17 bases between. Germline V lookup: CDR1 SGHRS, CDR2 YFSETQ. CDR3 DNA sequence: TGCGCCAGCAGCCGTTGGGACACCCCGGCCGAGCAGTACTTC. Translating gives CASSRWDTPAEQYF.

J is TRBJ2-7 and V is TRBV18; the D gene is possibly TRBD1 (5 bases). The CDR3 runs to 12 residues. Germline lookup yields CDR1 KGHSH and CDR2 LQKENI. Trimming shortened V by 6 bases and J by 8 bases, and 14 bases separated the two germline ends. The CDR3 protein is CASSFPQGKQYF. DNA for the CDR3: TGTGCCAGCTCCTTTCCCCAGGGAAAGCAGTACTTC.

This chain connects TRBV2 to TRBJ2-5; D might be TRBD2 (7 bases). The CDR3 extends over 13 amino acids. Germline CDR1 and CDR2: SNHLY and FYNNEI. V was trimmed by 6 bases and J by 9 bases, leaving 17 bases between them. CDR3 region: CASSLRGGEAQYF. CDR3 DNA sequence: TGTGCCAGCAGCCTAAGGGGGGGGGAGGCCCAGTACTTC.

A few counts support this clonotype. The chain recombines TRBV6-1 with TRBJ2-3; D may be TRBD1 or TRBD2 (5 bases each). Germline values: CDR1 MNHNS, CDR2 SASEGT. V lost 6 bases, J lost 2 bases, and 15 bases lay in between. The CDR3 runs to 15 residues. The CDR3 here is CASRNAAGTTDTQYF. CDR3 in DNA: TGTGCCAGCAGAAACGCCGCTGGGACCACAGATACGCAGTATTTT.

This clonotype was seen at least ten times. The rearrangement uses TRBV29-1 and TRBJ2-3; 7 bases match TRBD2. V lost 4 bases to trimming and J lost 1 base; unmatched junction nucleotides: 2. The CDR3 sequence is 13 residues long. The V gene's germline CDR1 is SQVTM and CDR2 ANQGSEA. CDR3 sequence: CSVVAGGTDTQYF. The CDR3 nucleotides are TGCAGCGTTGTGGCGGGGGGCACAGATACGCAGTATTTT.

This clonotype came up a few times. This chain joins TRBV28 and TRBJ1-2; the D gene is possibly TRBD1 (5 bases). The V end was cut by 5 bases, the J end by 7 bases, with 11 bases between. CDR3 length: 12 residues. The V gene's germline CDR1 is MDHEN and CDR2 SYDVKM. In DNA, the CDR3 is TGTGCCAGCAGTGACAGACATGCTGGCTACACCTTC. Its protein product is CASSDRHAGYTF.

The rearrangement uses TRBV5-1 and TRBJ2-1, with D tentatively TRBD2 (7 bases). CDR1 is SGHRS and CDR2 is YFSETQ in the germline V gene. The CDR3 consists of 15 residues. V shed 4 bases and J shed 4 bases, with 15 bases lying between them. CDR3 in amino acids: CASSRTRGAYNEQFF. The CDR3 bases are TGCGCCAGCAGCCGGACTAGGGGGGCTTACAATGAGCAGTTCTTC.

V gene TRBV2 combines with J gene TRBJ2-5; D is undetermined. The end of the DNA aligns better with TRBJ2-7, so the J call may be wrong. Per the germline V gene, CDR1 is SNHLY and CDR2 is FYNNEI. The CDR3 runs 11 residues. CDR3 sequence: CASRLYYEQYF. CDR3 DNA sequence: TGTGCCAGCAGGCTTTACTACGAGCAGTACTTC.

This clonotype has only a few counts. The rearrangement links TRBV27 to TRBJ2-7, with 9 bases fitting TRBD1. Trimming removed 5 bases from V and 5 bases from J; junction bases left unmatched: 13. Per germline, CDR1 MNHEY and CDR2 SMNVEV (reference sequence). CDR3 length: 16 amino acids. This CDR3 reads CASSTRQGGFMNEQYF. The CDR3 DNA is TGTGCCAGCAGTACACGACAGGGGGGCTTTATGAACGAGCAGTACTTC.

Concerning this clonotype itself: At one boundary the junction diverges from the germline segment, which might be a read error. CDR3 in amino acids: CASSLAGPRSEQYF. CDR3 sequence (DNA): TGTGCCAGCAGTCTAGCGGGGCCGCGGAGCGAGCAGTACTTC. The chain recombines TRBV12-3 or TRBV12-4 with TRBJ2-7; 9 bases match TRBD2. The length of the CDR3 is 14 residues.